This T cell receptor (beta chain) was observed in a study of technical replicates of blood from a few donors. The CDR3 is 15 residues long. With V trimmed by 4 bases and J by 0 bases, 4 bases remained unmatched. Per the germline V gene, CDR1 is SGDLS and CDR2 is YYNGEE. The protocol was immunoSEQ multiplex PCR, while the TCRdb copy is restricted to in-frame clones and leaves out a portion. In the table there are tens of thousands of clones, about 90% of which are singletons. The rearrangement links TRBV9 to TRBJ1-3, with TRBD1 matching over 7 bases. The sequence was obtained from a human donor in good health. Sequenced sample: T cells isolated from PBMCs. The CDR3 loop reads CASSFGTASGNTIYF. CDR3 nucleotide sequence: TGTGCCAGCAGCTTCGGGACAGCCTCTGGAAACACCATATATTTT.